This T cell receptor beta chain was captured by sequencing in a study of OX40 agonist ivuxolimab in advanced cancers. Exclusion of a patient followed from autoimmune disease history or systemic immunosuppression. Blood sampling took place at baseline, cycle 4 day 1, and cycle 7 day 1. The CDR3 loop spans 16 amino acids. Germline CDR1 reads LGHNA; CDR2 reads YNFKEQ. Broader study findings: It was also the case that some nonresponders had low normalized T-cell clonal expansion.

As regards this clone: The antigen is not known. One junction end does not reproduce the germline sequence, and a read error may be involved.

Libraries were prepared by immunoSEQ multiplex PCR; TCRdb keeps only in-frame clonotypes and omits some of them. The table shows under 70,000 clones, with roughly nine tenths occurring only once. The clonotype comes from an adult with an advanced solid tumor such as melanoma, head and neck, liver or kidney cancer. Specimen: CD4+ or CD8+ T cells sorted from blood, collected in a trial of the OX40 agonist ivuxolimab. The rearrangement links TRBV4-2 to TRBJ2-7, with D uncertain. The CDR3 loop is CASSKETGSGVYEQYF. As DNA, the CDR3 is TGTGCCAGCAGCAAAGAGACCGGATCTGGGGTTTACGAGCAGTACTTC.